The source of this T cell receptor (beta chain) is a study of cytomegalovirus exposure and HLA in healthy donors. Study observations and caveats: While the bulk of TCR sequences proved rare, some public TCRs turned up in many donors. Cytomegalovirus association was listed for 164 TCR beta chains.

From germline, CDR1 is SGHNT and CDR2 YYREEE (reference sequence). V was shortened by 2 bases and J by 3 bases, with 8 bases between the two germline ends. The CDR3 spans 13 residues. Only in-frame clones appear in the TCRdb table, and some are missing; sequencing was by immunoSEQ multiplex PCR. The table has about 64,000 clones, around 92% seen once. This clone was recorded only once. Its antigen remains unknown. The clonotype comes from a woman between 18 and 30 years old in good health and CMV-seronegative. The chain joins TRBV5-4 to TRBJ2-5, with D maybe TRBD2 (6 bases). Source material: PBMCs. CDR3 sequence reads: CASSLGGKETQYF. The CDR3 nucleotides are TGTGCCAGCAGCTTAGGCGGGAAAGAGACCCAGTACTTC.